This TCR beta chain stems from a study of blood T cell repertoires in COVID-19. With 4 bases clipped from V and 4 bases from J, the junction kept 6 bases outside the gene matches. The CDR3 runs 15 residues. From germline, CDR1 is LGHDT and CDR2 YNNKEL (reference sequence). Sequenced by immunoSEQ multiplex PCR; TCRdb stores in-frame clones only, minus some. The sample has roughly 150,000 clones, more than 65% seen once; the top ten hold approximately 9.7%. This TCR was recovered from a woman in her forties or fifties with acute or convalescent COVID-19. The specimen was peripheral blood. The chain couples TRBV3-1 (or the pseudogene TRBV3-2) to TRBJ1-4, with 7 bases that match TRBD1. The CDR3 nucleotides are TGTGCCAGCAGCCCTCGGGGACAGCATAATGAAAAACTGTTTTTT. It translates to CASSPRGQHNEKLFF.